This T cell receptor (beta chain) was captured by sequencing in a study of identical twins. This clonotype was counted a single time. MiXCR, applied by TCRdb to the 5' RACE reads, yields one record per CDR3 protein. Seen here are a few hundred thousand distinct CDR3 sequences, 20% to 25% observed once, and the top ten hold 2.9%. The CDR3 has 15 amino acids. Trimming removed 5 bases at V and 2 bases at J, with 10 bases between. The germline gives CDR1 SGHTA, CDR2 FQGNSA. The sample also formed part of further work on T cells expressing NK-cell markers. That paper adds: Repertoires of TCR beta were obtained from T cells sorted as CD3+CD56+NKG2C+, CD3+CD56+NKG2C- and CD3+CD56-NKG2C+. Seven of the eight sequenced donors were classified as HCMV-seropositive, and one was classified as seronegative.

This TCR was recovered from a woman between 18 and 30 years old in good health. Sequences were obtained from CD4+ T cells sorted from blood. The V gene is TRBV7-2, the J gene TRBJ2-6, with a tentative D call TRBD2 (6 bases). DNA of the CDR3: TGTGCCAGCAGCGGGGGGATGGCTGGGGCCAACGTCCTGACTTTC. Its protein product is CASSGGMAGANVLTF.